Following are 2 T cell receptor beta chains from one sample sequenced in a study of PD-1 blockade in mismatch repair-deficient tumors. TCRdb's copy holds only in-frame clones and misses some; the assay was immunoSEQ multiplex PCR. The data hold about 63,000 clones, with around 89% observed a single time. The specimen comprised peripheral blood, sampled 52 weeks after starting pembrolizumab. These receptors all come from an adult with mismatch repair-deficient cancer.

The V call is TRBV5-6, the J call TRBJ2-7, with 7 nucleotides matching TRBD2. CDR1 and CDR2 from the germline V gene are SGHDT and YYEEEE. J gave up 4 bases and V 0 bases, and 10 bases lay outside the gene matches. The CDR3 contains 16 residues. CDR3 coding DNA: TGTGCCAGCAGCTTGGCGGGGCGGGGGATCTCGTACGAGCAGTACTTC. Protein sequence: CASSLAGRGISYEQYF.

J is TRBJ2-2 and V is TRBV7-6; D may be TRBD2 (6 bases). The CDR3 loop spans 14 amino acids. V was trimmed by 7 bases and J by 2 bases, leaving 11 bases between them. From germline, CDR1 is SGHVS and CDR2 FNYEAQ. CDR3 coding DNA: TGTGCCAGCACTCGACTAGTTAACACCGGGGAGCTGTTTTTT. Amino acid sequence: CASTRLVNTGELFF.